The 31 T cell receptor beta chains below come from one sample, sequenced in a study of tumor-infiltrating lymphocytes in primary liver carcinoma. Reverse transcription of approximately 500 ng total RNA with a constant-region primer produced TCR beta cDNA. Employing slightly modified ARM-PCR, three nested multiplex PCR rounds were run, and these gave rise to the TCR beta libraries. The first two PCR rounds used TRBV1-TRBV30 primers with a Cbeta primer, about 9 cycles each. MiXCR was run by TCRdb on the multiplex PCR reads, yielding one entry per CDR3 protein. The sample carries fewer than 250,000 distinct CDR3 sequences, about 65% recorded once. The source of the blood RNA was unsorted whole blood, and germline DNA was extracted as well. Sequenced sample: peripheral blood. Receptors were obtained from a woman aged 55-69 years with primary liver carcinoma and hepatitis B virus infection.

This clonotype was counted a few times. V usage is TRBV6-1 and J usage is TRBJ2-1, with 12 bases fitting TRBD1. From germline, CDR1 is MNHNS and CDR2 SASEGT. The CDR3 has 15 residues. Trimming removed 4 bases from V and 6 bases from J; junction bases left unmatched: 4. CDR3 coding DNA: TGTGCCAGCAGTGGTGGGACAGGGGGCTTCAATGAGCAGTTCTTC. This translates into CASSGGTGGFNEQFF.

This clonotype was observed many times. J is TRBJ2-1 and V is TRBV6-1; 10 bases agree with TRBD2. The germline gives CDR1 MNHNS, CDR2 SASEGT. Unmatched junction bases numbered 8, after V lost 3 bases and J lost 6 bases. The CDR3 sequence is 16 residues long. For the CDR3, the DNA is TGTGCCAGCAGTGACCCCCTAGCGGGAGTTCGCAATGAGCAGTTCTTC. This gives the protein CASSDPLAGVRNEQFF.

In regard to this clonotype: A read error is possible here, since a much larger clone lies one base away. The DNA of the CDR3 is TGCGCCAGCAGCCAAGGGCCAGGGTATCGGCCCCAGCATTTT. Translated, it gives CASSQGPGYRPQHF. The chain employs TRBV4-1 and TRBJ1-5; possible D gene TRBD1, 5 bases. This CDR3 is 14 amino acids long. V gave up 1 base and J gave up 9 bases, with 13 bases separating them. Germline V gene data show CDR1 as MGHRA and CDR2 as YSYEKL.

Note on this clonotype: Compared with germline, one end of the junction differs, possibly owing to a read error. V gene TRBV29-1 combines with J gene TRBJ1-3; a weak D match, TRBD1 (5 bases). The CDR3 spans 12 residues. Germline V gene sequence: CDR1 SQVTM, CDR2 ANQGSEA. CDR3 residues: CSLETAGDTIYF. The CDR3 nucleotides read TGCAGCCTTGAGACAGCCGGGGACACCATATATTTT.

As concerns this clonotype: A read error is possible here, since a much larger clone lies one base away. The chain uses TRBV29-1 and TRBJ1-1, with D possibly being TRBD1 (6 bases). Germline lookup yields CDR1 SQVTM and CDR2 ANQGSEA. CDR3 length: 15 residues. The CDR3 nucleotides are TGCAGCGTTGACTATCAGGGGACCATGAACACTGAAGCTATCTTT. The encoded protein is CSVDYQGTMNTEAIF.

This clonotype was picked up a small number of times. The genes are TRBV5-6 and TRBJ1-2, with no clear D. The CDR3 spans 11 residues. The germline gives CDR1 SGHDT, CDR2 YYEEEE. Trimming took off 2 bases at V and 8 bases at J, with 7 bases between the two ends. This CDR3 reads CASSFKGGYTF. In nucleotides, the CDR3 is TGTGCCAGCAGCTTCAAGGGAGGCTACACCTTC.

This sequence joins TRBV11-2 and TRBJ1-1; D remains ambiguous. This CDR3 contains 15 residues. Germline-derived CDR1 and CDR2 are SGHAT and FQNNGV. V was pared by 4 bases and J by 1 base, with 13 bases between. CDR3 bases: TGTGCCAGCAGCTGTAGACAAGGTTGGAACACTGAAGCTTTCTTT. Translating gives CASSCRQGWNTEAFF.

A single count supports this clonotype. A much larger clone lies one base from this, so it may be a read error. This chain connects TRBV12-5 to TRBJ2-1; D unclear. The CDR3 contains 12 residues. From germline, CDR1 is LGHNT and CDR2 FRNRAP. CDR3 coding DNA: TGTGCTAGTGGTTTAAATGGGGTAGAGCCGTTCTTC. Its protein is CASGLNGVEPFF. The full variable domain, completed using reference TRBV12-5 and TRBJ2-1, is DARVTQTPRHKVTEMGQEVTMRCQPILGHNTVFWYRQTMMQGLELLAYFRNRAPLDDSGMPKDRFSAEMPDATLATLKIQPSEPRDSAVYFCASGLNGVEPFFGPGTRLTVL.

Comment on this clonotype: An end of the junction differs from the germline gene, which may be a read error. The chain recombines TRBV11-2 with TRBJ1-1; a weak D match, TRBD1 (5 bases). The CDR3 runs 14 residues. The V gene's germline CDR1 is SGHAT and CDR2 FQNNGV. The CDR3 region is CASSYLRGSTESFF. As DNA, the CDR3 is TGTGCCAGCAGCTATTTAAGGGGAAGTACTGAATCTTTCTTT.

Note on this clonotype: The CDR3 end shows no conserved phenylalanine or tryptophan, and so a read error is likely. The V gene is TRBV30, the J gene TRBJ1-1, with D hard to call. The CDR3 is 13 residues long. Trimming removed 3 bases at V and 4 bases at J, with 12 bases between. Germline CDR1 and CDR2: GTSNPN and SVGIG (reference sequence). This CDR3 is CAWSGLRGTEAFL. CDR3 nucleotide sequence: TGTGCCTGGAGCGGCCTCCGTGGCACTGAAGCTTTCCTT.

Comment on this clonotype: One junction end does not reproduce the germline sequence, and a read error may be involved. The chain employs TRBV11-2 and TRBJ1-5, with TRBD1 as a possible D gene (6 bases). CDR3 length equals 12 residues. Germline-derived CDR1 and CDR2 are SGHAT and FQNNGV. The CDR3 region has the DNA TGTGCCAGCGGCCAACAGGGTCAGCCCCTGCATTTT. This gives the protein CASGQQGQPLHF.

Points on this clonotype: This may be a read error: a much more frequent sequence differs by one nucleotide. The J gene is TRBJ2-2, the V gene TRBV6-6, with D possibly TRBD1 on 6 matching bases. Germline V lookup: CDR1 MNHNY, CDR2 SVGAGI (reference sequence). The CDR3 contains 17 residues. CDR3 loop: CASSYSRATGRTRELFF. CDR3 DNA: TGTGCCAGCAGTTACTCTCGGGCAACAGGGCGCACCAGGGAGCTGTTTTTT.

Concerning this clonotype itself: At one boundary the junction diverges from the germline segment, which might be a read error. This chain links TRBV6-5 with TRBJ1-1, with a tentative D call TRBD1 (6 bases). The CDR3 is 13 residues long. Germline V gene lookup returns CDR1 MNHEY and CDR2 SVGAGI. CDR3 in DNA: TGTGCCAGCAGTTGGGCAGGGGATACTGAAACTTTCTTT. Its protein is CASSWAGDTETFF.

The V call is TRBV7-9, the J call TRBJ2-7, with TRBD1 identical over 8 bases. The CDR3 extends over 14 amino acids. The germline CDR1 and CDR2 sequences are SEHNR and FQNEAQ (reference sequence). Trimming took 3 bases from V and 2 from J; bases not matched to a gene: 3. CDR3 residues: CASSFEQGAYEQYF. The CDR3 DNA sequence: TGTGCCAGCAGCTTTGAACAGGGGGCCTACGAGCAGTACTTC.

CDR3 in amino acids: CASSGELGSYNEQFF. CDR3 nucleotides: TGTGCCAGCAGTGGGGAGCTGGGGTCCTACAATGAGCAGTTCTTC. V is TRBV28 and J is TRBJ2-1; perhaps TRBD2 as D (5 bases). CDR1 is MDHEN and CDR2 is SYDVKM in the germline V gene. The CDR3 has 15 residues. With 5 bases removed from V and 1 base from J, the gap between germline ends came to 12 bases.

This clonotype was seen only a few times. V and J are TRBV7-9 and TRBJ2-2, with 12 bases aligning to TRBD2. The CDR3 is 15 residues long. V was pared by 5 bases and J by 3 bases, with 1 base of the junction left unmatched. Germline CDR1 and CDR2: SEHNR and FQNEAQ (reference sequence). The CDR3 coding sequence is TGTGCCAGCAGCCGACTAGCGGGAGACACCGGGGAGCTGTTTTTT. As protein: CASSRLAGDTGELFF.

On this clonotype: This clone may be a read error of a much larger clone one base away. This chain links TRBV4-2 with TRBJ1-4, with no clear D. Between the trimmed V and J ends, which lost 4 bases and 10 bases, there was a span of 19 bases. CDR1 is LGHNA and CDR2 is YNFKEQ in the germline V gene. The CDR3 totals 15 residues. The CDR3 sequence is CASSLYGEAVGKLFF. CDR3 nucleotide sequence: TGTGCCAGCAGCCTTTACGGGGAGGCAGTCGGAAAACTGTTTTTT.

The sample holds a few counts of this clonotype. This rearrangement joins TRBV6-6 to TRBJ2-7; 9 bases line up with TRBD2. The V and J ends lost 0 bases and 0 bases, in that order; junction bases with no gene match: 12. The CDR3 length is 19 residues. Germline V gene data show CDR1 as MNHNY and CDR2 as SVGAGI (reference sequence). The CDR3: CASSYSTSLPSGVSYEQYF. In DNA form, the CDR3 reads TGTGCCAGCAGTTACTCGACCTCCCTCCCTAGCGGGGTCTCCTACGAGCAGTACTTC.

In its sample, this clonotype was seen a few times. The chain uses TRBV28 and TRBJ1-4; D possibly corresponds to TRBD1 (5 bases). CDR1 is MDHEN, CDR2 SYDVKM, per germline. V lost 2 bases, J lost 5 bases, and 9 bases lay in between. The CDR3 has 14 residues. CDR3 nucleotide sequence: TGTGCCAGCAGTTTAGACAGCTCAAATGAAAAACTGTTTTTT. Translating gives CASSLDSSNEKLFF.

This clonotype was picked up a small number of times. This chain's CDR3 is CASRPETGWQETQYF. The CDR3 coding sequence is TGTGCCAGCAGACCCGAGACAGGGTGGCAAGAGACCCAGTACTTC. The chain employs TRBV28 and TRBJ2-5, with TRBD1 matching over 7 bases. Germline lookup yields CDR1 MDHEN and CDR2 SYDVKM. CDR3 length: 15 residues. V trimming: 6 bases; J trimming: 2 bases; junction bases outside the gene matches: 9.

Details on this clonotype: Given the absence of the conserved phenylalanine or tryptophan at the CDR3 end, a read error is likely. Because the CDR3's place on the DNA is in doubt, the DNA is left out and the CDR3 is given as listed by TCRdb. This rearrangement joins TRBV11-2 to TRBJ2-3; the table's D call TRBD1 went unverified against the DNA. Inclusive of both ends, the CDR3 amounts to 12 amino acids. The germline CDR1 and CDR2 sequences are SGHAT and FQNNGV. CDR3 loop: CASSPSGCREYL.

To note about this clonotype: At one end the junction does not follow the germline gene, possibly because of a read error. J is TRBJ2-2 and V is TRBV10-3; D is tentatively TRBD1 or TRBD2 (5 bases each). Germline V gene data show CDR1 as ENHRY and CDR2 as SYGVKD. The CDR3 covers 14 residues. CDR3 loop: CAISQGRNTGELIF. CDR3 sequence (DNA): TGTGCCATCAGTCAGGGAAGGAACACCGGGGAGCTGATTTTT.

The J gene is TRBJ2-7, the V gene TRBV11-2, with D tentatively TRBD2 (5 bases). This CDR3 region has 15 residues. CDR1 SGHAT and CDR2 FQNNGV come from the germline V gene. For the CDR3, the DNA is TGTGACAACAGCCGAGGGAGTGAAAGCTCCTACGAGCAGTACTTC. Translated: CDNSRGSESSYEQYF.

This clonotype was seen only once. The chain employs TRBV11-3 and TRBJ2-3; no definite D call. Per the germline V gene, CDR1 is SGHNT and CDR2 is YENEEA. The V end was cut by 10 bases, the J end by 4 bases, with 21 bases between. The CDR3 covers 15 residues. The CDR3 coding sequence is TGTGCCAATAGCTTTACTGGGGAAAAAGCAGATACGCAGTATTTT. Translation gives CANSFTGEKADTQYF.

Notes on this clonotype: A read error may account for a junction end that differs from germline. V and J are TRBV6-5 and TRBJ2-1; D gene ambiguous. This CDR3 contains 15 residues. Germline V CDR1 and CDR2: MNHEY, SVGAGI. The CDR3 loop reads CARSPPYPPYKEQFF. The CDR3 DNA reads as TGTGCCAGGAGCCCCCCATATCCCCCCTACAAGGAGCAGTTCTTC.

This clonotype appeared a few times. J is TRBJ2-7 and V is TRBV18; D possibly uses TRBD1 or TRBD2 (5 bases each). This CDR3 spans 15 amino acids. Trimming stripped 1 base from V and 6 bases from J, with 16 bases between. Germline values: CDR1 KGHSH, CDR2 LQKENI. The CDR3 is CASSPRRGALGEQYF. DNA of the CDR3: TGTGCCAGCTCACCACGTCGAGGGGCGCTGGGCGAGCAGTACTTC.

This chain connects TRBV9 to TRBJ2-1, with 14 bases that match TRBD2. The trim removed 4 bases at V and 9 bases at J, leaving 9 bases unmatched. The CDR3 has 16 amino acids. Germline lookup yields CDR1 SGDLS and CDR2 YYNGEE. Written as DNA, the CDR3 is TGTGCCAGCAGCCTAGGGACTAGCGGGAGTTGGGGTGAGCAGTTCTTC. Protein product: CASSLGTSGSWGEQFF.

Points on this clonotype: A read error is possible here, since a much larger clone lies one base away. V gene TRBV6-4 combines with J gene TRBJ1-2; TRBD1 matches at 7 bases. This CDR3 region has 12 residues. Germline assignment: CDR1 MRHNA and CDR2 SNTAGT. With V trimmed by 2 bases and J by 10 bases, 4 bases remained unmatched. The CDR3 bases are TGTGCCAGCAGTGACCAACAGGGGACCTACACCTTC. Translating gives CASSDQQGTYTF.

As regards this clonotype: The junction does not match germline at one end; this may be a read error. V is TRBV11-1 and J is TRBJ2-1; 10 positions agree with TRBD1. Germline V gene lookup returns CDR1 SGHAT and CDR2 FQDESV (reference sequence). The CDR3 spans 16 residues. The CDR3 loop is CASSNRGQGGTNEQFF. CDR3 nucleotides: TGTGCCAGCAGCAACCGAGGACAGGGGGGAACCAATGAGCAATTCTTC.

Remarks on this clonotype: Because it lacks the conserved phenylalanine or tryptophan at the end, this CDR3 is likely a read error. This chain links TRBV11-2 with TRBJ1-1, with 7 positions matching TRBD1. There are 16 residues in the CDR3. Germline V CDR1 and CDR2: SGHAT, FQNNGV. Here the CDR3 DNA reads TGTGCCAGCAGCTGCTTAACAGGGGATTGGAACACTGAGGCTTTCATT. It yields the protein CASSCLTGDWNTEAFI.

As concerns this clonotype: It may be a read error: a sequence one base away is much more abundant. The V and J genes are TRBV6-2 or TRBV6-3 and TRBJ1-2; D uncertain. Trimming took 11 bases from V and 8 from J, leaving 6 bases between them. CDR1 and CDR2 from the germline V gene are MNHEY and SVGEGT. The CDR3 totals 8 residues. The CDR3 coding sequence is TGTGCCCAAGAGGGCTACACCTTC. Protein product: CAQEGYTF.